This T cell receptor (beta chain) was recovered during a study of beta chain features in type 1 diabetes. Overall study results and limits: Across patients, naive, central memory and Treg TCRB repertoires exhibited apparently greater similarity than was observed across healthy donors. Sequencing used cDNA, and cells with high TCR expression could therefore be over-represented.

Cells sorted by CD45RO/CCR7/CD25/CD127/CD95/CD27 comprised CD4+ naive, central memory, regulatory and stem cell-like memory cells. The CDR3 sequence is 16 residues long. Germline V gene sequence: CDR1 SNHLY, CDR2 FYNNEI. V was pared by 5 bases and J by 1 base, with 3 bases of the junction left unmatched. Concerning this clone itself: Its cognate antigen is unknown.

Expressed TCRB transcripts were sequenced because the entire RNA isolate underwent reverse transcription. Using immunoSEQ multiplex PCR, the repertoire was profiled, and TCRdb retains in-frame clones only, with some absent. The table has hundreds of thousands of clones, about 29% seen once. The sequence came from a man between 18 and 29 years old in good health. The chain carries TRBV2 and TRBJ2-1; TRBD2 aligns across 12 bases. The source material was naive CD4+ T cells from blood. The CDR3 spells CASSPLAGGSYNEQFF. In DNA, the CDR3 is TGTGCCAGCAGTCCTCTAGCGGGAGGGTCCTACAATGAGCAGTTCTTC.